This TCR beta chain was retrieved from a study of control samples from healthy donors and cancer patients. Assay used: immunoSEQ multiplex PCR; TCRdb lists only in-frame clones, some missing. The table shows 82,000 or so clones, with about 93% occurring only once. Unmatched junction bases numbered 9, after V lost 1 base and J lost 5 bases. Germline V lookup: CDR1 SGHTA, CDR2 FQGNSA. The CDR3 is 17 residues long. Sequencing was carried out using blood. The sequence was collected from a woman between 18 and 29 years old in good health. The chain links TRBV7-2 to TRBJ2-2; TRBD2 aligns across 8 bases. DNA for the CDR3: TGTGCCAGCAGCTTAGATTGGTTAGCGGGGAGGACCGGGGAGCTGTTTTTT. Its protein product is CASSLDWLAGRTGELFF.